Shown below are 22 T cell receptor beta chains from a single sample sequenced in a study of cytomegalovirus exposure and HLA in healthy donors. Use of 60 Vbeta and 13 Jbeta primers characterized the PCR. Repertoires were generated with immunoSEQ multiplex PCR, while TCRdb's copy carries only in-frame clones and drops some. The sample consists of about 180,000 clones, around 80% of them appearing once. Sequences were obtained from PBMCs. These TCRs come from a girl aged 2-15 years in good health and CMV-seropositive.

The V gene is TRBV15, the J gene TRBJ1-5; D remains ambiguous. V was cut by 0 bases and J by 0 bases, with 3 bases left in between. This CDR3 has 14 amino acids. CDR1 is LNHNV and CDR2 is YYDKDF in the germline V gene (reference sequence). CDR3 region: CATSRDSSNQPQHF. Written as DNA, the CDR3 is TGTGCCACCAGCAGAGACAGTAGCAATCAGCCCCAGCATTTT.

The chain has TRBV2 and TRBJ2-5; 9 positions match TRBD1. The junction had 8 bases not matched to a gene; V was cut back by 4 bases and J by 5 bases. CDR1 is SNHLY, CDR2 FYNNEI, per germline. This CDR3 is 15 amino acids long. CDR3 amino acids: CASSVVGQGAETQYF. CDR3 nucleotides: TGTGCCAGCAGTGTAGTGGGACAGGGTGCGGAGACCCAGTACTTC.

This clone was seen a handful of times. This chain links TRBV6-1 with TRBJ1-5; no definite D call. The CDR3 contains 13 residues. Trimming removed 6 bases at V and 6 bases at J, with 12 bases between. Germline V lookup: CDR1 MNHNS, CDR2 SASEGT. The CDR3 region is CASSPSSAQPQHF. Written as DNA, the CDR3 is TGTGCCAGCAGCCCCAGTAGCGCTCAGCCCCAGCATTTT.

V usage is TRBV7-8 and J usage is TRBJ1-4; 11 bases are shared with TRBD1. Germline CDR1 and CDR2: SGHVS and FQNEAQ. This CDR3 spans 12 amino acids. V gave up 10 bases and J gave up 7 bases; unmatched junction bases: 2. CDR3 loop: CATGQGAEKLFF. CDR3 DNA sequence: TGTGCCACCGGACAGGGGGCTGAAAAACTGTTTTTT.

The CDR3 sequence: CAWSGTLSGGYTF. In DNA, the CDR3 is TGTGCCTGGTCCGGGACTTTATCTGGTGGCTACACCTTC. The genes are TRBV30 and TRBJ1-2; possibly TRBD1 for D (5 bases). Germline V lookup: CDR1 GTSNPN, CDR2 SVGIG (reference sequence). Trimming removed 5 bases from V and 7 bases from J, with 17 bases in between. The CDR3 contains 13 residues.

This rearrangement joins TRBV5-1 to TRBJ2-1; tentatively, D is TRBD1 (6 bases). The CDR3 totals 17 residues. V was pared by 2 bases and J by 1 base, with 16 bases between. The V gene's germline CDR1 is SGHRS and CDR2 YFSETQ. CDR3 nucleotides: TGCGCCAGCAGCTTCTCTCCCGGGACAAATTCCTACAATGAGCAGTTCTTC. Protein product: CASSFSPGTNSYNEQFF.

Regarding this clone: The same CDR3 is also encoded by other DNA sequences in this sample. V and J are TRBV6-5 and TRBJ2-7; no clear D. CDR1 MNHEY and CDR2 SVGAGI come from the germline V gene. The CDR3 loop spans 11 amino acids. Trimming took off 7 bases at V and 3 bases at J, with 7 bases between the two ends. The CDR3 sequence is CASIGGYEQYF. The CDR3 DNA sequence: TGTGCCAGCATCGGCGGCTACGAGCAGTACTTC.

This chain joins TRBV15 and TRBJ2-7; 11 nucleotides line up with TRBD2. The germline CDR1 and CDR2 sequences are LNHNV and YYDKDF (reference sequence). The CDR3 has 18 residues. V was pared by 0 bases and J by 5 bases, with 12 bases of the junction left unmatched. In nucleotides, the CDR3 is TGTGCCACCAGCAGAGATCACTCGTCGGCTAGCGGGAGGAACGAGCAGTACTTC. It codes for CATSRDHSSASGRNEQYF.

J is TRBJ2-2 and V is TRBV6-1; D is uncertain. The CDR3 is made up of 14 amino acids. CDR1 MNHNS and CDR2 SASEGT come from the germline V gene. The V end was cut by 7 bases, the J end by 5 bases, with 14 bases between. The CDR3 nucleotides are TGTGCCAGCATCGAGTTCCCCCCTACCGGGGAGCTGTTTTTT. Amino acids: CASIEFPPTGELFF.

This clone showed up just once. This chain uses TRBV6-1 with TRBJ2-7; tentatively, D is TRBD1 (6 bases). CDR3 size: 14 residues. V was clipped by 8 bases and J by 5 bases, with 19 bases between them. CDR1 MNHNS and CDR2 SASEGT come from the germline V gene. As DNA, the CDR3 is TGTGCCAGCTCTGGAGGCAGGGGTGACAACGAGCAGTACTTC. This encodes CASSGGRGDNEQYF.

The chain links TRBV9 to TRBJ1-2; D may be TRBD1 (5 bases). This CDR3 is 15 amino acids long. Trimming removed 0 bases at V and 1 base at J, with 10 bases between. CDR1 and CDR2 (germline): SGDLS, YYNGEE. The chain's CDR3 is CASSVAGVGNYGYTF. The CDR3 nucleotides read TGTGCCAGCAGCGTAGCGGGGGTTGGTAACTATGGCTACACCTTC.

The genes are TRBV2 and TRBJ2-1; D call uncertain. Trimming left V 5 bases short and J 3 bases short, with 8 bases between. CDR3 length equals 13 residues. The V gene's germline CDR1 is SNHLY and CDR2 FYNNEI. For the CDR3, the DNA is TGTGCCAGCAGTTCACTCAACTACAATGAGCAGTTCTTC. Protein: CASSSLNYNEQFF.

This rearrangement joins TRBV5-4 to TRBJ1-2, with TRBD1 identical over 11 bases. In germline, CDR1 is SGHNT, CDR2 YYREEE (reference sequence). Germline trimming cut 4 bases from V and 7 bases from J; bases unmatched to any gene: 9. The CDR3 totals 15 residues. The CDR3 nucleotides are TGTGCCAGCAGCCCCGGGACAGGGGGTAGGGCTGGCTACACCTTC. Protein: CASSPGTGGRAGYTF. Variable domain in full (rest from reference TRBV5-4 and TRBJ1-2): ETGVTQSPTHLIKTRGQQVTLRCSSQSGHNTVSWYQQALGQGPQFIFQYYREEENGRGNFPPRFSGLQFPNYSSELNVNALELDDSALYLCASSPGTGGRAGYTFGSGTRLTVV.

J is TRBJ2-1 and V is TRBV5-4; D is perhaps TRBD2 (6 bases). Germline values: CDR1 SGHNT, CDR2 YYREEE (reference sequence). The CDR3 length is 12 residues. V was pared by 0 bases and J by 9 bases, with 7 bases between. The DNA of the CDR3 is TGTGCCAGCAGCTTGGGGGGAGGTGAGCAGTTCTTC. Encoded protein: CASSLGGGEQFF.

The chain has TRBV7-9 and TRBJ1-2; 12 bases are a match to TRBD1. V was clipped by 1 base and J by 4 bases; unmatched bases: 7. From germline, CDR1 is SEHNR and CDR2 FQNEAQ (reference sequence). This CDR3 comprises 17 residues. In DNA form, the CDR3 reads TGTGCCAGCAGCTTAGAAGGGACAGGGGGCGCTGGCTATGGCTACACCTTC. It encodes CASSLEGTGGAGYGYTF. Drawing the rest from reference TRBV7-9 and TRBJ1-2, the complete variable domain is DTGVSQNPRHKITKRGQNVTFRCDPISEHNRLYWYRQTLGQGPEFLTYFQNEAQLEKSRLLSDRFSAERPKGSFSTLEIQRTEQGDSAMYLCASSLEGTGGAGYGYTFGSGTRLTVV.

V and J are TRBV6-1 and TRBJ2-7, with 13 bases lining up with TRBD2. Trimming took 5 bases from V and 3 from J; bases not matched to a gene: 4. Germline-derived CDR1 and CDR2 are MNHNS and SASEGT. This CDR3 spans 15 amino acids. The CDR3 spells CASSIRTSGSYEQYF. In DNA form, the CDR3 reads TGTGCCAGCAGTATACGGACTAGCGGGAGCTACGAGCAGTACTTC.

The genes are TRBV30 and TRBJ1-6; 8 nucleotides agree with TRBD1. Germline V gives CDR1 GTSNPN, CDR2 SVGIG (reference sequence). The length of the CDR3 is 12 residues. V shed 5 bases and J 9 bases; nucleotides not matched to a gene: 3. The CDR3 loop reads CAWDRGGSPLHF. In DNA form, the CDR3 reads TGTGCCTGGGACAGGGGTGGTTCACCCCTCCACTTT.

V gene TRBV9 combines with J gene TRBJ2-5, with 7 nucleotides matching TRBD2. Germline assignment: CDR1 SGDLS and CDR2 YYNGEE. The CDR3 covers 15 residues. The J segment lost 5 bases and the V segment lost 0 bases, leaving 7 bases of the junction unmatched. The CDR3 nucleotides are TGTGCCAGCAGCGTAGGGAGTGGCGGGAGTGAGACCCAGTACTTC. This sequence encodes CASSVGSGGSETQYF.

V and J are TRBV9 and TRBJ1-2; 8 bases align to TRBD1. This CDR3 contains 14 residues. From germline, CDR1 is SGDLS and CDR2 YYNGEE. V dropped 4 bases and J dropped 0; count of bases not matched to a gene: 2. The DNA for the CDR3 is TGTGCCAGCAGCCCGGGACAGGCTAACTATGGCTACACCTTC. This gives the protein CASSPGQANYGYTF.

This clone was detected once. The rearrangement joins TRBV28 to TRBJ1-1; D perhaps matches TRBD1 (5 bases). Trimming stripped 1 base from V and 3 bases from J, with 15 bases between. Germline V gene sequence: CDR1 MDHEN, CDR2 SYDVKM. CDR3 length equals 16 residues. CDR3: CASSLSRGWGDTEAFF. The DNA for the CDR3 is TGTGCCAGCAGTTTATCACGGGGCTGGGGGGACACTGAAGCTTTCTTT.

This chain joins TRBV6-5 and TRBJ2-7, with a weak D call TRBD2 (5 bases). In germline, CDR1 is MNHEY, CDR2 SVGAGI. V was clipped by 0 bases and J by 2 bases, with 11 bases between them. The CDR3 runs 15 residues. This chain's CDR3 is CASSYSRGSTYEQYF. In DNA form, the CDR3 reads TGTGCCAGCAGTTACTCGAGAGGGTCCACCTACGAGCAGTACTTC.

The CDR3 loop reads CASSLGGGASNQPQHF. The DNA for the CDR3 is TGTGCCAGCAGCTTAGGGGGGGGCGCAAGCAATCAGCCCCAGCATTTT. The rearrangement joins TRBV7-9 to TRBJ1-5, with TRBD1 as a possible D gene (6 bases). The V end was cut by 1 base, the J end by 1 base, with 11 bases between. CDR1 is SEHNR, CDR2 FQNEAQ, per germline (reference sequence). This CDR3 has 16 residues. Together with reference TRBV7-9 and TRBJ1-5, the CDR3 gives the full variable domain: DTGVSQNPRHKITKRGQNVTFRCDPISEHNRLYWYRQTLGQGPEFLTYFQNEAQLEKSRLLSDRFSAERPKGSFSTLEIQRTEQGDSAMYLCASSLGGGASNQPQHFGDGTRLSIL.